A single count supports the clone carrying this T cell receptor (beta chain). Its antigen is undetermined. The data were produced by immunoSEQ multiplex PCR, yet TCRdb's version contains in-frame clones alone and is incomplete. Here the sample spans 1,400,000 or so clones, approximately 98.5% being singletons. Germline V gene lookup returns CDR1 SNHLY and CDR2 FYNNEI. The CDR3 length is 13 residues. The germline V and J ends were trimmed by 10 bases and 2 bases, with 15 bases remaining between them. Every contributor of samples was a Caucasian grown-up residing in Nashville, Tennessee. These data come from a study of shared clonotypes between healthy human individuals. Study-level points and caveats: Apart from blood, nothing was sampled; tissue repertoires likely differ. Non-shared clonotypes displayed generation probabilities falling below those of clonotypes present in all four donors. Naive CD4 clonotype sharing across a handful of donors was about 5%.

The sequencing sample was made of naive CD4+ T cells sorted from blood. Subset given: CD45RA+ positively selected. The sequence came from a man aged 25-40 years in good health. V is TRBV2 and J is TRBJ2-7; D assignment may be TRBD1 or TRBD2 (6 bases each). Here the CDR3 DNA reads TGTGCCACTACGGGGGCATTAACCTACGAGCAGTACTTC. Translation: CATTGALTYEQYF.